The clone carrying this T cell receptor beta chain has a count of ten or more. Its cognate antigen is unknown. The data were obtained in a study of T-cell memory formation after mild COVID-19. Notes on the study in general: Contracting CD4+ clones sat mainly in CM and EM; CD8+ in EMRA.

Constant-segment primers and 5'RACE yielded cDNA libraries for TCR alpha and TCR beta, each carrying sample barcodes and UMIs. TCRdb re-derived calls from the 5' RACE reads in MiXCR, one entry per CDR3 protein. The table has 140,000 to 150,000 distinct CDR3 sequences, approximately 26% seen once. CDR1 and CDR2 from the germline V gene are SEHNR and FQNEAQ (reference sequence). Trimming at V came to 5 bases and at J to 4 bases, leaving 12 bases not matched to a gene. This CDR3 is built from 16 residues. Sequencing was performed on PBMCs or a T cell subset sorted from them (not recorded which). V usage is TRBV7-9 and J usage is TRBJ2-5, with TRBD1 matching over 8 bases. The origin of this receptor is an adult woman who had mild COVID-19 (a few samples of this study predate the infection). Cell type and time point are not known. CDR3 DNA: TGTGCCAGCAGCCAGAGACAGGGGAATCCCCGAGAGACCCAGTACTTC. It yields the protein CASSQRQGNPRETQYF.